One sample yielded the 16 T cell receptor beta chains listed below, sequenced in a study of blood T cell repertoires in COVID-19. Clones were read by immunoSEQ multiplex PCR, and TCRdb kept only the in-frame ones, dropping some. Of around 450,000 clones listed, about 85% are singletons. Sequencing was done on a sample of PBMCs or T cells enriched from blood (not recorded which). The receptors shown here come from a woman aged 18-35 years who had recovered from COVID-19.

This clone was seen once. Germline and junction disagree at one end, which may indicate a read error. The V call is TRBV30, the J call TRBJ2-5; TRBD2 agrees at 10 bases. The length of the CDR3 is 19 residues. Germline V gives CDR1 GTSNPN, CDR2 SVGIG (reference sequence). The CDR3 sequence is CAWSRASGGPIHFQETQYF. The DNA of the CDR3 is TGTGCCTGGAGTAGGGCTAGCGGGGGCCCAATCCATTTCCAAGAAACCCAGTACTTC.

This clone was seen a single time. The chain uses TRBV5-5 and TRBJ2-3; a possible D gene is TRBD1 (7 bases). Germline-derived CDR1 and CDR2 are SGHKS and YYEKEE (reference sequence). The CDR3 length is 15 residues. Trimming removed 3 bases from V and 4 bases from J, with 15 bases in between. The CDR3, as DNA: TGTGCCAGCAGCTACCAGGGGGACTGGTCAGATACGCAGTATTTT. It yields the protein CASSYQGDWSDTQYF. Combining the CDR3 with reference TRBV5-5 and TRBJ2-3 gives the whole variable domain DAGVTQSPTHLIKTRGQQVTLRCSPISGHKSVSWYQQVLGQGPQFIFQYYEKEERGRGNFPDRFSARQFPNYSSELNVNALLLGDSALYLCASSYQGDWSDTQYFGPGTRLTVL.

This chain uses TRBV12-3 or TRBV12-4 with TRBJ1-5; 8 nucleotides line up with TRBD1. The V segment lost 6 bases and the J segment 8 bases; nucleotides outside the gene matches: 6. There are 13 residues in the CDR3. CDR3: CASSGTGRKPQHF. For the CDR3, the DNA is TGTGCCAGCAGCGGGACAGGCAGAAAGCCCCAGCATTTT.

This clone was seen a handful of times. The DNA of the CDR3 is TGCAGCGTTGGGACATCGCACATTTATGGCTACACCTTC. Its translation is CSVGTSHIYGYTF. The chain recombines TRBV29-1 with TRBJ1-2; TRBD1 is a possible D gene (5 bases). The CDR3 runs 13 residues. With 4 bases removed from V and 5 bases from J, the gap between germline ends came to 14 bases. Per the germline V gene, CDR1 is SQVTM and CDR2 is ANQGSEA.

This chain joins TRBV30 and TRBJ2-7, with a weak D call TRBD1 (5 bases). Trimming removed 3 bases from V and 5 bases from J, with 14 bases in between. The CDR3 length is 13 residues. Germline V gene sequence: CDR1 GTSNPN, CDR2 SVGIG (reference sequence). The CDR3 sequence is CAWRTQGSHEQYF. The CDR3 DNA is TGTGCCTGGAGGACTCAGGGTTCCCACGAGCAGTACTTC.

Regarding this clone: Additional DNA sequences in this sample encode the identical CDR3. The CDR3 DNA follows: TGTGCCTGGAGTGTAGGGGGAGCCAAAAACATTCAGTACTTC. It codes for CAWSVGGAKNIQYF. The chain recombines TRBV30 with TRBJ2-4, with D tentatively TRBD1 (6 bases). Germline loops: CDR1 GTSNPN, CDR2 SVGIG (reference sequence). The CDR3 runs 14 residues. Between the trimmed V and J ends, which lost 0 bases and 0 bases, there was a span of 6 bases.

The chain recombines TRBV11-2 with TRBJ1-1; D remains unclear. CDR1 is SGHAT and CDR2 is FQNNGV in the germline V gene. The CDR3 spans 13 residues. Deletions cut 5 bases from V and 2 bases from J, with 9 bases between. The CDR3 sequence is CASSPRSNTEAFF. The CDR3 DNA reads as TGTGCCAGCAGCCCGAGAAGCAACACTGAAGCTTTCTTT.

The chain has TRBV2 and TRBJ1-3; the D is unclear. The germline V gene encodes CDR1 SNHLY and CDR2 FYNNEI. This CDR3 region has 14 residues. V gave up 1 base and J gave up 4 bases, with 8 bases separating them. CDR3 DNA: TGTGCCAGCAGTGAAGAGAGGGCGGGAAACACCATATATTTT. Encoded protein: CASSEERAGNTIYF.

V is TRBV5-1 and J is TRBJ2-3, with D possibly TRBD2 on 6 matching bases. The CDR3 spans 16 residues. Between the trimmed V and J ends, which lost 6 bases and 5 bases, there was a span of 22 bases. Germline loops: CDR1 SGHRS, CDR2 YFSETQ. The CDR3 DNA sequence: TGCGCCAGCACCCTCTCCCCCCAGGGCGGGAAAGATACGCAGTATTTT. This gives the protein CASTLSPQGGKDTQYF.

The chain uses TRBV28 and TRBJ2-1, with 9 bases lining up with TRBD1. The CDR3 runs 17 residues. Germline V lookup: CDR1 MDHEN, CDR2 SYDVKM. V dropped 3 bases and J dropped 7; count of bases not matched to a gene: 13. CDR3 sequence reads: CASSFPLPGQGLNEQFF. DNA of the CDR3: TGTGCCAGCAGTTTCCCCCTCCCGGGACAGGGATTGAATGAGCAGTTCTTC.

V usage is TRBV11-2 and J usage is TRBJ1-1; no reliable D call. This CDR3 region has 11 residues. The germline CDR1 and CDR2 sequences are SGHAT and FQNNGV. V lost 3 bases to trimming and J lost 7 bases, with 6 bases between them. Here the CDR3 reads CASSFYNEAFF. The CDR3 nucleotides are TGTGCCAGCAGCTTCTATAATGAAGCTTTCTTT.

J is TRBJ2-3 and V is TRBV7-2; 9 bases are a match to TRBD2. The J segment lost 4 bases and the V segment lost 4 bases, leaving 9 bases of the junction unmatched. CDR3 length: 16 amino acids. Germline assignment: CDR1 SGHTA and CDR2 FQGNSA. The CDR3 nucleotides are TGTGCCAGCAGCTGGAAATGGGCGGGGGGGGCAGATACGCAGTATTTT. Its translation is CASSWKWAGGADTQYF.

This chain links TRBV2 with TRBJ2-2, with a weak D call TRBD1 (5 bases). Trimming stripped 8 bases from V and 6 bases from J, with 16 bases between. This CDR3 contains 14 residues. Germline V gene lookup returns CDR1 SNHLY and CDR2 FYNNEI. This CDR3 reads CASWGGMGPGELFF. The CDR3 DNA reads TGTGCCAGCTGGGGCGGTATGGGGCCCGGGGAGCTGTTTTTT.

This clone has only a few counts. This chain links TRBV28 with TRBJ1-2; 7 bases fit TRBD1. Germline V gives CDR1 MDHEN, CDR2 SYDVKM. The CDR3 length is 13 residues. V lost 6 bases, J lost 4 bases, and 5 bases stayed unmatched. CDR3 region: CASRSGQVYGYTF. CDR3 in DNA: TGTGCCAGCAGATCCGGACAGGTCTATGGCTACACCTTC.

J is TRBJ1-6 and V is TRBV9, with 7 bases fitting TRBD1. The germline gives CDR1 SGDLS, CDR2 YYNGEE. CDR3 length: 15 amino acids. V shed 3 bases, J shed 7 bases, and the junction held 7 bases outside the gene matches. CDR3 sequence reads: CASSASTGPNSPLHF. CDR3 nucleotide sequence: TGTGCCAGCAGCGCCTCGACAGGGCCGAATTCACCCCTCCACTTT.

V usage is TRBV6-1 and J usage is TRBJ1-6; D is undetermined. V was shortened by 3 bases and J by 10 bases, with 16 bases between the two germline ends. Germline-derived CDR1 and CDR2 are MNHNS and SASEGT. This CDR3 comprises 15 residues. The CDR3 protein is CASSDPAGIGSPLHF. CDR3 nucleotides: TGTGCCAGCAGTGATCCGGCCGGGATCGGATCACCCCTCCACTTT.